This entry lists 10 T cell receptor beta chains sequenced from one sample in a study of regulatory T cells in long-lasting Graves disease. Arm-PCR of CDR3 regions and iRepertoire HTBI primers were the basis on which TCR beta libraries were built. TCRdb used MiXCR to reprocess the multiplex PCR reads, holding one entry per CDR3 protein. The sample yields approximately 440,000 distinct CDR3 sequences, about a quarter seen once. Sample time point: persistent/refractory GD, antithyroid drugs over 5 years with positive TRAb. The TCR library was prepared using RNA isolated from PBMCs. Sequenced material: peripheral blood mononuclear cells (PBMCs), taken when the disease was refractory, from a patient treated with antithyroid drugs. The receptors shown here come from a female donor with Graves disease.

In this sample, this clonotype turned up a few times. V and J are TRBV20-1 and TRBJ1-5; 7 nucleotides line up with TRBD1. CDR3 size: 17 residues. Germline V gene sequence: CDR1 DFQATT, CDR2 SNEGSKA (reference sequence). The J segment lost 1 base and the V segment lost 4 bases, leaving 13 bases of the junction unmatched. The CDR3, as DNA: TGCAGTGCTAATCCACCGGGACAGAGTATAAGCAATCAGCCCCAGCATTTT. This encodes CSANPPGQSISNQPQHF.

This clonotype was counted ten times or more. The chain couples TRBV28 to TRBJ1-5; TRBD1 matches at 8 bases. Trimming removed 7 bases from V and 0 bases from J; junction bases left unmatched: 11. From germline, CDR1 is MDHEN and CDR2 SYDVKM. The CDR3 spans 17 residues. The CDR3: CASTGDRGPYSNQPQHF. CDR3 nucleotide sequence: TGTGCCAGCACTGGAGACAGGGGACCTTATAGCAATCAGCCCCAGCATTTT. Filled out from reference TRBV28 and TRBJ1-5, the complete variable domain reads DVKVTQSSRYLVKRTGEKVFLECVQDMDHENMFWYRQDPGLGLRLIYFSYDVKMKEKGDIPEGYSVSREKKERFSLILESASTNQTSMYLCASTGDRGPYSNQPQHFGDGTRLSIL.

The table lists this clonotype with a few counts. This chain uses TRBV20-1 with TRBJ2-7, with a tentative D call TRBD2 (5 bases). Germline CDR1 is DFQATT and CDR2 is SNEGSKA (reference sequence). The CDR3 runs 12 residues. The ends were cut back, 0 bases at V and 3 bases at J, with 6 bases in the middle. The chain's CDR3 is CSAREGSYEQYF. The CDR3 DNA reads as TGCAGTGCTAGAGAGGGGAGCTACGAGCAGTACTTC.

This clonotype was counted at least ten times. J is TRBJ2-1 and V is TRBV2; D ambiguous. This CDR3 comprises 13 residues. In germline, CDR1 is SNHLY, CDR2 FYNNEI. Between the trimmed V and J ends, which lost 10 bases and 3 bases, there was a span of 13 bases. This CDR3 reads CAIVWRNYNEQFF. The CDR3 coding sequence is TGTGCCATAGTCTGGCGGAACTACAATGAGCAGTTCTTC.

Of note for this clonotype: The junction does not match germline at one end; this may be a read error. J is TRBJ1-1 and V is TRBV19, with 7 bases aligning to TRBD1. This CDR3 contains 15 residues. In germline, CDR1 is LNHDA, CDR2 SQIVND (reference sequence). As DNA, the CDR3 is TGTGCCAGTACTACGTATTCAGACAGGGACACTGAAGCTCTCTTT. This gives the protein CASTTYSDRDTEALF.

V usage is TRBV7-9 and J usage is TRBJ2-5; TRBD2 matches 7 bases. Germline CDR1 reads SEHNR; CDR2 reads FQNEAQ (reference sequence). The CDR3 has 17 amino acids. The junction had 19 bases not matched to a gene; V was cut back by 5 bases and J by 7 bases. CDR3 nucleotides: TGTGCCAGCAGCCTATCCGGGGGGAGGAGCTCGGCAGGGACCCAGTACTTC. Protein product: CASSLSGGRSSAGTQYF.

This clonotype came up a few times. The chain's CDR3 is CASSQRSYGTNEKLFF. Written as DNA, the CDR3 is TGTGCCAGCAGCCAAAGGTCATACGGGACTAATGAAAAACTGTTTTTT. This chain links TRBV3-1 with TRBJ1-4; D is unclear. V lost 2 bases and J 2 bases, leaving 12 bases between the germline ends. The germline gives CDR1 LGHDT, CDR2 YNNKEL (reference sequence). The CDR3 consists of 16 residues. Supplemented by reference TRBV3-1 and TRBJ1-4, the full variable domain reads DTAVSQTPKYLVTQMGNDKSIKCEQNLGHDTMYWYKQDSKKFLKIMFSYNNKELIINETVPNRFSPKSPDKAHLNLHINSLELGDSAVYFCASSQRSYGTNEKLFFGSGTQLSVL.

The chain employs TRBV5-8 and TRBJ2-1, with D possibly matching TRBD1 (5 bases). This CDR3 comprises 15 residues. CDR1 is SGHTS, CDR2 YDEGEE, per germline. Between the trimmed V and J ends, which lost 1 base and 4 bases, there was a span of 12 bases. CDR3 region: CASSLIQGGYNEQFF. DNA of the CDR3: TGTGCCAGCAGCTTGATCCAGGGTGGATACAATGAGCAGTTCTTC.

The chain links TRBV29-1 to TRBJ1-2; D is perhaps TRBD1 (5 bases). V gave up 7 bases and J gave up 6 bases, with 15 bases separating them. In germline, CDR1 is SQVTM, CDR2 ANQGSEA. The CDR3 runs 12 residues. The CDR3 DNA follows: TGCAGCGGAAGAATTACCAGGGATGGCTACACCTTC. Translation: CSGRITRDGYTF.

The chain has TRBV25-1 and TRBJ1-2; D is unresolved. Trimming shortened V by 1 base and J by 4 bases, and 13 bases separated the two germline ends. The germline CDR1 and CDR2 sequences are MGHDK and SYGVNS. The CDR3 has 15 amino acids. The CDR3 spells CASSESASVLYGYTF. The CDR3, as DNA: TGTGCCAGCAGTGAATCCGCGTCCGTTCTCTATGGCTACACCTTC.